The present TCR beta chain was sequenced within a study of T cell changes during pregnancy in multiple sclerosis. Only in-frame clones appear in the TCRdb table, and some are missing; sequencing was by immunoSEQ multiplex PCR. The sample records fewer than 85,000 clones, approximately 94% being singletons. The specimen comprised peripheral blood, sampled in the third trimester of pregnancy. The receptor was derived from a female donor with multiple sclerosis, enrolled in a pregnancy study.

This chain's CDR3 is CASSLDRGGEKLFF. The CDR3 nucleotides are TGTGCCAGCAGCTTAGACAGGGGAGGTGAAAAACTGTTTTTT. The rearrangement uses TRBV7-2 and TRBJ1-4, with 7 bases that match TRBD1. This CDR3 is built from 14 residues. V lost 1 base to trimming and J lost 7 bases; unmatched junction nucleotides: 3. The germline CDR1 and CDR2 sequences are SGHTA and FQGNSA.